This TCR beta chain was sequenced in a study of blood T cell repertoires in COVID-19. TCRdb's copy holds only in-frame clones and misses some; the assay was immunoSEQ multiplex PCR. The repertoire holds about 110,000 clones, with 90% as singletons. Germline lookup yields CDR1 SGHRS and CDR2 YFSETQ. The CDR3 has 16 residues. Losses at the gene ends were 5 bases for V and 0 bases for J; bases not matched to a gene: 7. This sequence originates from a human donor in a cohort sampled during active COVID-19. Specimen: peripheral blood. The chain employs TRBV5-1 and TRBJ2-7; 11 positions match TRBD2. CDR3 in DNA: TGCGCCAGCAGTTACCGACTAGCGGGGAGCTCCTACGAGCAGTACTTC. This gives the protein CASSYRLAGSSYEQYF.